This TCR beta chain emerged from a study of T cells in Graves' hyperthyroidism and ophthalmopathy. TCR beta CDR3 sequences were amplified from RNA transcripts. The HTBI set primed first-round TCR CDR3 RT-PCR. TCRdb re-called the multiplex PCR reads through MiXCR, storing one row per CDR3 protein. Of under 600,000 distinct CDR3 sequences listed, 16% were seen once; the top ten hold roughly 3%. The J segment lost 0 bases and the V segment lost 5 bases, leaving 6 bases of the junction unmatched. The CDR3 is made up of 15 amino acids. Germline values: CDR1 SEHNR, CDR2 FQNEAQ (reference sequence). This clonotype was observed at least ten times.

This TCR came from a woman in her thirties or forties with Graves' ophthalmopathy. The rearrangement joins TRBV7-9 to TRBJ1-1; 7 nucleotides agree with TRBD1. Sequenced input: blood. Here the CDR3 reads CASSPGTALNTEAFF. CDR3 nucleotides: TGTGCCAGCAGCCCAGGGACAGCCCTGAACACTGAAGCTTTCTTT. Filled out from reference TRBV7-9 and TRBJ1-1, the complete variable domain reads DTGVSQNPRHKITKRGQNVTFRCDPISEHNRLYWYRQTLGQGPEFLTYFQNEAQLEKSRLLSDRFSAERPKGSFSTLEIQRTEQGDSAMYLCASSPGTALNTEAFFGQGTRLTVV.